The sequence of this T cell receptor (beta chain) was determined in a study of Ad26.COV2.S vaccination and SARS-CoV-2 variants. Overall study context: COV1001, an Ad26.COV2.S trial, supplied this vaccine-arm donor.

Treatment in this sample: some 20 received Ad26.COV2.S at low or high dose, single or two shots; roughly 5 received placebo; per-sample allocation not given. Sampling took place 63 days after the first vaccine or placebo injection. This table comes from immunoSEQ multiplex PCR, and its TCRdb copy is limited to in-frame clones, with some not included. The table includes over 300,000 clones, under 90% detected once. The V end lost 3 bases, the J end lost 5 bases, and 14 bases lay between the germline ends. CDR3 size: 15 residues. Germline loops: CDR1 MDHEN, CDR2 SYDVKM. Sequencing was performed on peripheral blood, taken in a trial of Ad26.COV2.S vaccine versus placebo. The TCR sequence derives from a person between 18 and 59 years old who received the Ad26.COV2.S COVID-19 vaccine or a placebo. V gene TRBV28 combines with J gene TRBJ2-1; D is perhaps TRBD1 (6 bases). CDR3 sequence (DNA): TGTGCCAGCAGTTTTCTGGGCAGGGGACACAATGAGCAGTTCTTC. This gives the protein CASSFLGRGHNEQFF. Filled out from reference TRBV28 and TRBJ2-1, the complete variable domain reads DVKVTQSSRYLVKRTGEKVFLECVQDMDHENMFWYRQDPGLGLRLIYFSYDVKMKEKGDIPEGYSVSREKKERFSLILESASTNQTSMYLCASSFLGRGHNEQFFGPGTRLTVL.